This T cell receptor beta chain originates from a study of identical twins. Study conclusions and caveats: Invariant populations such as MAIT and iNKT cells could partly muddle zero-insertion analyses.

This clonotype was seen more than once but under ten times. The target antigen is unknown. Each CDR3 protein gets one entry after TCRdb re-called the 5' RACE reads with MiXCR. The sample has hundreds of thousands of distinct CDR3 sequences, about 12% seen once. The CDR3 length is 15 residues. The germline V gene encodes CDR1 MDHEN and CDR2 SYDVKM. V shed 5 bases and J shed 5 bases, with 18 bases lying between them. In addition, the sample was reused for a study of yellow fever vaccine responses in identical twins.

The specimen was PBMCs. The J gene is TRBJ2-5, the V gene TRBV28, with D possibly being TRBD1 or TRBD2 (5 bases each). The receptor was isolated from a woman under 30 in good health. The DNA for the CDR3 is TGTGCCAGCAGTCCCCCGGGACGACTTTCTGAGACCCAGTACTTC. It codes for CASSPPGRLSETQYF.